Each of the 14 T cell receptor beta chains below was sequenced from the same sample in a study of blood T cell repertoires in COVID-19. The data were produced by immunoSEQ multiplex PCR, yet TCRdb's version contains in-frame clones alone and is incomplete. The table includes about 270,000 clones, approximately 90% detected once. The specimen sequenced was PBMCs or T cells enriched from blood (not recorded which). The receptor set was obtained from a woman aged 35 to 49 with acute COVID-19.

The genes are TRBV10-3 and TRBJ1-1; 8 bases fit TRBD1. The CDR3 length is 13 residues. V lost 3 bases to trimming and J lost 4 bases; unmatched junction nucleotides: 1. Germline V gene data show CDR1 as ENHRY and CDR2 as SYGVKD. CDR3 region: CAISEGQGTEAFF. CDR3 sequence (DNA): TGTGCCATCAGTGAAGGACAGGGCACTGAAGCTTTCTTT.

The rearrangement uses TRBV23-1 and TRBJ2-1; 8 nucleotides agree with TRBD2. TRBV23-1 is sorted into the ORF group, with uncertain function. V shed 0 bases, J shed 11 bases, and the junction held 3 bases outside the gene matches. The CDR3 sequence is 13 residues long. This CDR3 reads CASSQSSGNQQFF. In DNA, the CDR3 is TGCGCCAGCAGTCAATCTAGCGGGAACCAGCAGTTCTTC.

This chain links TRBV20-1 with TRBJ2-2; D call uncertain. The CDR3 is made up of 14 amino acids. Germline CDR1 is DFQATT and CDR2 is SNEGSKA (reference sequence). Trimming pared 3 bases from V and 2 bases from J, leaving 10 bases between. The CDR3 sequence is CSASHVANTGELFF. In DNA, the CDR3 is TGCAGTGCTAGTCACGTGGCAAACACCGGGGAGCTGTTTTTT.

The CDR3 here is CASSLPGQGEAKEKLFF. CDR3 DNA sequence: TGTGCCAGCAGCCTACCGGGACAGGGGGAAGCAAAGGAAAAACTGTTTTTT. The genes are TRBV3-1 (or the pseudogene TRBV3-2) and TRBJ1-4, with 11 bases fitting TRBD1. Losses at the gene ends were 4 bases for V and 8 bases for J; bases not matched to a gene: 12. This CDR3 is built from 17 residues. Germline CDR1 and CDR2: LGHDT and YNNKEL (reference sequence).

This clone came up a few times. The V and J genes are TRBV7-6 and TRBJ1-2; D call uncertain. CDR1 is SGHVS and CDR2 is FNYEAQ in the germline V gene. V lost 3 bases to trimming and J lost 2 bases, with 7 bases between them. CDR3 length equals 13 residues. This CDR3 reads CASSLAGNYGYTF. CDR3 sequence (DNA): TGTGCCAGCAGCTTGGCGGGGAACTATGGCTACACCTTC. Variable domain in full (rest from reference TRBV7-6 and TRBJ1-2): GAGVSQSPRYKVTKRGQDVALRCDPISGHVSLYWYRQALGQGPEFLTYFNYEAQQDKSGLPNDRFSAERPEGSISTLTIQRTEQRDSAMYRCASSLAGNYGYTFGSGTRLTVV.

The V and J genes are TRBV5-8 and TRBJ2-1, with D maybe TRBD2 (6 bases). Between the trimmed V and J ends, which lost 4 bases and 2 bases, there was a span of 10 bases. CDR3 length equals 14 residues. CDR1 and CDR2 from the germline V gene are SGHTS and YDEGEE. The CDR3 sequence is CASSRDFTYNEQFF. In DNA, the CDR3 is TGTGCCAGCAGCCGGGACTTTACCTACAATGAGCAGTTCTTC.

The chain links TRBV18 to TRBJ2-1; 10 bases line up with TRBD1. In germline, CDR1 is KGHSH, CDR2 LQKENI. The ends lost 4 bases at V and 3 bases at J; junction bases unmatched: 3. The CDR3 runs to 15 residues. Here the CDR3 DNA reads TGTGCCAGCTCACGAGGGACAGGGGACTACAATGAGCAGTTCTTC. It codes for CASSRGTGDYNEQFF.

This chain links TRBV24-1 with TRBJ2-1, with D perhaps TRBD1 (6 bases). CDR3 length equals 14 residues. The germline CDR1 and CDR2 sequences are KGHDR and SFDVKD. The ends were cut back, 3 bases at V and 9 bases at J, with 14 bases in the middle. CDR3 coding DNA: TGTGCCACCAGTGATCGGACAGAAACGGGTGAGCAGTTCTTC. Translation: CATSDRTETGEQFF.

The chain links TRBV30 to TRBJ2-7; D is possibly TRBD1 (5 bases). V lost 4 bases to trimming and J lost 4 bases, with 14 bases between them. The germline V gene encodes CDR1 GTSNPN and CDR2 SVGIG (reference sequence). The CDR3 is 13 amino acids. In nucleotides, the CDR3 is TGTGCCTGGAAAGGGGCCGGCCGTTACGAGCAGTACTTC. Translating it yields CAWKGAGRYEQYF.

CDR3 region: CASRRGQAGSSGANVLTF. Here the CDR3 DNA reads TGTGCCAGCAGAAGGGGACAGGCCGGTAGCTCTGGGGCCAACGTCCTGACTTTC. The J gene is TRBJ2-6, the V gene TRBV5-4; 8 bases are a match to TRBD1. Germline V gene data show CDR1 as SGHNT and CDR2 as YYREEE (reference sequence). This CDR3 region has 18 residues. With V trimmed by 5 bases and J by 0 bases, 10 bases remained unmatched.

The chain is built from TRBV27 and TRBJ2-5, with a possible D match to TRBD1 (6 bases). This CDR3 region has 15 residues. V lost 5 bases and J 4 bases, leaving 17 bases between the germline ends. The germline V gene has CDR1 MNHEY and CDR2 SMNVEV (reference sequence). The CDR3 bases are TGTGCCAGCAGTCCCCGGGCTAGGGGGAGAGAGACCCAGTACTTC. Protein product: CASSPRARGRETQYF.

The chain recombines TRBV6-2 or TRBV6-3 with TRBJ1-2, with 8 bases lining up with TRBD1. The CDR3 spans 13 residues. The germline CDR1 and CDR2 sequences are MNHEY and SVGEGT. Trimming removed 5 bases from V and 8 bases from J; junction bases left unmatched: 7. The CDR3 region is CASSGTGLTGYTF. DNA of the CDR3: TGTGCCAGCAGTGGGACAGGCCTTACGGGCTACACCTTC.

The chain is built from TRBV6-5 and TRBJ1-5, with D unclear. Trimming stripped 6 bases from V and 2 bases from J, with 5 bases between. CDR3 length: 12 amino acids. Germline V gene lookup returns CDR1 MNHEY and CDR2 SVGAGI. CDR3: CASRRGNQPQHF. The CDR3 nucleotides are TGTGCCAGCAGGAGGGGCAATCAGCCCCAGCATTTT.

The rearrangement joins TRBV6-2 or TRBV6-3 to TRBJ1-1; D may be TRBD1 (5 bases). The germline gives CDR1 MNHEY, CDR2 SVGEGT. The CDR3 consists of 15 residues. Trimming removed 6 bases from V and 5 bases from J, with 19 bases in between. Written as DNA, the CDR3 is TGTGCCAGCAGCTTGGGGCGGGGATTCAAGACTGAAGCTTTCTTT. Residues: CASSLGRGFKTEAFF.